Listed below are T cell receptor beta chains from one sample, sequenced in a study of cytomegalovirus exposure and HLA in healthy donors. The table came from immunoSEQ multiplex PCR; TCRdb's copy has only in-frame clones and leaves some out. The top ten clones hold over 10% of a sample with tens of thousands of clones, just under 75% of them seen once. The sample was PBMCs. These receptors all come from a human donor in good health. Both conserved end residues are part of each CDR3.

CASSPPLGQGDHEQYF | TRBJ2-7 | TRBV18
CASRGTGSSQPQHF | TRBJ1-5 | TRBV2
CASSRTGADTQYF | TRBJ2-3 | TRBV7-3
CASSYDRGPGNTIYF | TRBJ1-3 | TRBV6-5
CSVEMGGGETQYF | TRBJ2-5 | TRBV29-1
CASSLYSENTEAFF | TRBJ1-1 | TRBV7-9
CASTLPGASTEAFF | TRBJ1-1 | TRBV28
CASSWRLTGGTEAFF | TRBJ1-1 | TRBV6-1
CASSLGFSLAETQYF | TRBJ2-5 | TRBV7-2
CASSQEPGGRVKYF | TRBJ2-7 | TRBV4-1
CASSSGTSGRGSEQFF | TRBJ2-1 | TRBV5-4
CASSQETANEKLFF | TRBJ1-4 | TRBV4-2